The present entry profiles one T cell receptor (beta chain) with its context. Its matching antigen is unknown. This could be a read error, since a much larger clone is one nucleotide away. The CDR3 ends on some other residue instead of the conserved phenylalanine or tryptophan, so this is likely a read error. This CDR3 region has 14 residues. Germline CDR1 reads SEHNR; CDR2 reads FQNEAQ (reference sequence). No patient received treatment before thyroid surgery. Source study methods: What underpinned the distant-metastasis classifier for papillary thyroid cancer was the set of CDR3 differences across clinicopathological groups. TCRdb reprocessed the PCR reads using MiXCR. TCRdb's processing, not the study's, gives the V and J calls here. The sample holds around 16,000 clones, around 14% seen once. These data are taken from a study of metastatic and nonmetastatic thyroid tumors. About the research overall: Both malignant and benign thyroid patients supplied peripheral blood and tumor or nodule tissue samples, across which the repertoires of these patients were then compared. Overall study results and limits: It was reported that TCR beta diversity was significantly higher in malignant thyroid tumors than benign nodules, in blood and tumor.

The rearrangement joins TRBV7-9 to TRBJ2-7, with a tentative D call TRBD1 (7 bases). The specimen was blood. The TCR comes from a female donor with papillary thyroid cancer or a benign thyroid nodule (not recorded which). Some clones in this sample may be carry-over from other donors' samples. CDR3 in DNA: TGTGCCAGCAGCTTCGGCAGGGGGGCCTACGGGCAGTACCTC. Its protein is CASSFGRGAYGQYL.